Listed below are T cell receptor beta chains from one sample, sequenced in a study of blood T cell repertoires in COVID-19. Assay used: immunoSEQ multiplex PCR; TCRdb lists only in-frame clones, some missing. The sample contains 40,000 to 45,000 clones, 70% to 90% of which appear only once. Sequencing used peripheral blood. All receptors come from a man in his sixties with acute or convalescent COVID-19. Each CDR3 is given with its conserved first and last residue.

>TRBJ1-4|TRBV9
CASSVDDRSGEKLFF
>TRBJ2-7|TRBV6-5
CASTDRVTYEQYF
>TRBJ1-2|TRBV10-3
CAISEPYRDGYTF
>TRBJ1-5|TRBV19
CASTGRNNQPQHF
>TRBJ2-1|TRBV19
CASSVGTGGGEQFF
>TRBJ1-5|TRBV7-2
CASQTTGDNQPQHF
>TRBJ2-3|TRBV7-3
CASSLTAAGSGLDTQYF
>TRBJ2-3|TRBV19
CASSIPLAPVTTQYF
>TRBJ2-3|TRBV7-2
CASSHRKWVAGTDTQYF
>TRBJ2-7|TRBV9
CASSGQGFEQYF
>TRBJ1-1|TRBV7-2
CASSLAYTGEGAFF
>TRBJ1-5|TRBV6-5
CASQGENNQPQHF
>TRBJ1-1|TRBV4-3
CASSVQGATEAFF
>TRBJ1-5|TRBV20-1
CSASTTGGGSQPQHF
>TRBJ2-7|TRBV7-9
CASSGTTGSKYEQYF
>TRBJ1-4|TRBV4-1
CASSDRQGAIEKLFF
>TRBJ1-5|TRBV14
CASSLGTGPNQPQHF
>TRBJ2-2|TRBV7-2
CASSLAGLILAGELFF
>TRBJ2-3|TRBV7-6
CASRSGTASTDTQYF
>TRBJ1-2|TRBV7-2
CASSSPGGYGYTF